The source of this T cell receptor (beta chain) is a study of T cell repertoires in cytomegalovirus infection. TCRdb fed the reads into MiXCR, producing one record per CDR3 protein. The data show just over 300,000 distinct CDR3 sequences, with about a sixth seen just once and 9.5% to 15% held by the top ten. Comments on this clonotype: Its antigen is unknown.

Whole-study findings and limits: Identification of carriers of CMV plus the relevant HLA was achieved through cumulative public TCR beta family frequency.

Looked up from germline, CDR1 is LNHDA and CDR2 is SQIVND (reference sequence). Unmatched junction bases numbered 7, after V lost 3 bases and J lost 6 bases. This CDR3 region has 15 residues. The TCR originated in a human donor in good health (CMV status not recorded). Some clones in this sample may be carry-over from other donors' samples. Sequencing was performed on PBMCs. This chain connects TRBV19 to TRBJ1-5, with 8 bases lining up with TRBD1. Here the CDR3 DNA reads TGTGCCAGTAGTATCGGGACAGGAGGATTTCAGCCCCAGCATTTT. This translates into CASSIGTGGFQPQHF.